These 30 T cell receptor beta chains came from one sample sequenced in a study of OX40 agonist ivuxolimab in advanced cancers. Clones were sequenced by immunoSEQ multiplex PCR, and TCRdb holds only the in-frame ones, with some missing. The data hold about 63,000 clones, with less than 90% observed a single time. This specimen consisted of CD4+ or CD8+ T cells sorted from blood, obtained in a trial of the OX40 agonist ivuxolimab. These receptors originate from an adult with an advanced solid tumor such as melanoma, head and neck, liver or kidney cancer.

The chain is built from TRBV4-3 and TRBJ1-2; D perhaps matches TRBD1 (5 bases). CDR1 and CDR2 from the germline V gene are LGHNA and YSLEER. V gave up 4 bases and J gave up 4 bases, with 13 bases separating them. The CDR3 covers 14 residues. CDR3 sequence reads: CASSLERDGYGYTF. In DNA, the CDR3 is TGCGCCAGCAGCCTCGAAAGGGACGGCTATGGCTACACCTTC.

The chain's CDR3 is CASSEGPGETQYF. CDR3 DNA: TGTGCCAGCAGTGAAGGGCCGGGAGAGACCCAGTACTTC. J is TRBJ2-5 and V is TRBV2; D is undetermined. V dropped 1 base and J dropped 4 bases, with 7 bases sitting between them. Per germline, CDR1 SNHLY and CDR2 FYNNEI. The CDR3 totals 13 residues.

The genes are TRBV29-1 and TRBJ2-7, with 7 bases matching TRBD1. Germline values: CDR1 SQVTM, CDR2 ANQGSEA. The V segment lost 6 bases and the J segment 3 bases; nucleotides outside the gene matches: 2. The CDR3 is 11 amino acids. The DNA for the CDR3 is TGCAGCGTCAACAGGGGCTACGAGCAGTACTTC. Residues: CSVNRGYEQYF.

This rearrangement joins TRBV5-4 to TRBJ2-1; 8 bases align to TRBD1. Germline V CDR1 and CDR2: SGHNT, YYREEE (reference sequence). The V segment lost 4 bases and the J segment 7 bases; nucleotides outside the gene matches: 19. This CDR3 has 18 amino acids. CDR3 loop: CASSPPPGAGGGQNEQFF. CDR3 DNA: TGTGCCAGCAGCCCGCCCCCGGGGGCAGGGGGCGGTCAGAATGAGCAGTTCTTC.

The V and J genes are TRBV28 and TRBJ1-2; D perhaps matches TRBD1 (5 bases). The germline gives CDR1 MDHEN, CDR2 SYDVKM. The length of the CDR3 is 15 residues. V was shortened by 4 bases and J by 0 bases, with 12 bases between the two germline ends. CDR3 amino acids: CASSYYGDANYGYTF. CDR3 in DNA: TGTGCCAGCAGTTATTACGGGGACGCTAACTATGGCTACACCTTC.

This clone was seen a handful of times. The rearrangement joins TRBV6-1 to TRBJ1-5; weak D call: TRBD1 (5 bases). Trimming left V 5 bases short and J 5 bases short, with 13 bases between. The CDR3 sequence is 14 residues long. CDR1 is MNHNS, CDR2 SASEGT, per germline. This CDR3 reads CASSSGHFYQPQHF. The CDR3 DNA sequence: TGTGCCAGCAGTTCCGGACACTTCTATCAGCCCCAGCATTTT.

This clone was found once. Distinct nucleotide sequences in the sample also encode this CDR3. V and J are TRBV7-2 and TRBJ1-1; D remains ambiguous. This CDR3 region has 14 residues. Trimming left V 1 base short and J 1 base short, with 7 bases between. Germline CDR1 SGHTA, CDR2 FQGNSA. CDR3 amino acids: CASSLVGGNTEAFF. CDR3 DNA: TGTGCCAGCAGCTTAGTAGGAGGGAACACTGAAGCTTTCTTT.

The chain combines TRBV27 with TRBJ1-5; 7 nucleotides agree with TRBD1. The V gene's germline CDR1 is MNHEY and CDR2 SMNVEV (reference sequence). CDR3 length: 15 amino acids. V was clipped by 4 bases and J by 1 base; unmatched bases: 4. The CDR3 DNA reads as TGTGCCAGCAGTTGGGGCAGGGGGAGCAATCAGCCCCAGCATTTT. Protein product: CASSWGRGSNQPQHF.

V usage is TRBV4-1 and J usage is TRBJ1-2; 12 bases map to TRBD1. The V gene's germline CDR1 is MGHRA and CDR2 YSYEKL. The CDR3 is 18 residues long. The V gene end was trimmed by 6 bases and the J gene end by 8 bases; junction bases not matched to a gene: 19. CDR3 loop: CASRLDPGTGGFVGGYTF. DNA for the CDR3: TGCGCCAGCAGGCTTGATCCCGGGACAGGGGGCTTCGTGGGCGGCTACACCTTC.

The rearrangement uses TRBV6-5 and TRBJ2-1, with D possibly matching TRBD2 (6 bases). CDR3 length equals 15 residues. Germline V gene sequence: CDR1 MNHEY, CDR2 SVGAGI. V shed 2 bases and J shed 2 bases, with 10 bases lying between them. This CDR3 reads CASSYRGGPYNEQFF. As DNA, the CDR3 is TGTGCCAGCAGTTACCGGGGAGGTCCCTACAATGAGCAGTTCTTC.

The chain is built from TRBV19 and TRBJ2-6; D gene uncertain. CDR1 is LNHDA and CDR2 is SQIVND in the germline V gene (reference sequence). The CDR3 is 18 residues long. Trimming left V 3 bases short and J 4 bases short, with 19 bases between. CDR3 nucleotide sequence: TGTGCCAGTAGTATGGGTCGAGGTTTAGGGTTCGGGGCCAACGTCCTGACTTTC. Its protein product is CASSMGRGLGFGANVLTF.

The chain is built from TRBV7-8 and TRBJ1-1; no definite D call. The CDR3 sequence is 15 residues long. Germline CDR1 reads SGHVS; CDR2 reads FQNEAQ. Trimming removed 5 bases at V and 0 bases at J, with 13 bases between. The CDR3 DNA is TGTGCCAGCAGCCCTATTAATACACTGAACACTGAAGCTTTCTTT. This encodes CASSPINTLNTEAFF.

V is TRBV4-1 and J is TRBJ2-7; 9 nucleotides match TRBD1. The V segment lost 2 bases and the J segment 3 bases; nucleotides outside the gene matches: 5. Germline CDR1 is MGHRA and CDR2 is YSYEKL. The CDR3 runs to 15 residues. The CDR3 nucleotides are TGCGCCAGCAGCCAACCGGGACAGGGCCACTACGAGCAGTACTTC. Amino acids: CASSQPGQGHYEQYF.

To note about this clone: At one boundary the junction diverges from the germline segment, which might be a read error. This chain's CDR3 is CASSLPDSMNWDF. CDR3 DNA: TGTGCCAGCAGTTTACCCGACAGCATGAATTGGGACTTC. The rearrangement uses TRBV28 and TRBJ2-7, with D tentatively TRBD1 (5 bases). The CDR3 loop spans 13 amino acids. The germline CDR1 and CDR2 sequences are MDHEN and SYDVKM.

The genes are TRBV7-8 and TRBJ1-2, with TRBD1 as a possible D gene (6 bases). The CDR3 spans 16 residues. Germline values: CDR1 SGHVS, CDR2 FQNEAQ. V gave up 1 base and J gave up 3 bases, with 15 bases separating them. The CDR3, as DNA: TGTGCCAGCAGCTTAGAAATCGGGGGGGCCGACTATGGCTACACCTTC. This sequence encodes CASSLEIGGADYGYTF.

The chain joins TRBV19 to TRBJ2-1; maybe TRBD2 (6 bases). This CDR3 has 13 amino acids. The ends were cut back, 3 bases at V and 11 bases at J, with 14 bases in the middle. The germline CDR1 and CDR2 sequences are LNHDA and SQIVND (reference sequence). The CDR3 spells CASSIRAAGQQFF. In DNA, the CDR3 is TGTGCCAGTAGTATTAGGGCGGCGGGGCAGCAGTTCTTC.

This chain uses TRBV27 with TRBJ2-7; D is unresolved. The CDR3 is 14 amino acids. The germline V gene has CDR1 MNHEY and CDR2 SMNVEV (reference sequence). The V end lost 3 bases, the J end lost 1 base, and 10 bases lay between the germline ends. The CDR3 protein is CASSFGRVSYEQYF. The CDR3, as DNA: TGTGCCAGCAGTTTTGGTCGGGTTTCCTACGAGCAGTACTTC.

This chain links TRBV7-2 with TRBJ2-5; D remains unclear. Looked up from germline, CDR1 is SGHTA and CDR2 is FQGNSA. Trimming removed 1 base from V and 5 bases from J, with 11 bases in between. The CDR3 contains 14 residues. The chain's CDR3 is CASSLDNLRETQYF. The CDR3 DNA follows: TGTGCCAGCAGCTTAGATAATCTCCGTGAGACCCAGTACTTC.

The chain links TRBV9 to TRBJ2-1, with 8 bases lining up with TRBD2. V trimming: 2 bases; J trimming: 4 bases; junction bases outside the gene matches: 5. CDR3 length equals 15 residues. In germline, CDR1 is SGDLS, CDR2 YYNGEE. The CDR3 region is CASSVSSGLYNEQFF. CDR3 nucleotides: TGTGCCAGCAGCGTCTCTAGCGGGCTTTACAATGAGCAGTTCTTC.

This clone was seen a single time. The rearrangement uses TRBV6-5 and TRBJ2-7; D is perhaps TRBD1 (5 bases). CDR1 MNHEY and CDR2 SVGAGI come from the germline V gene. The CDR3 contains 15 residues. V lost 0 bases and J lost 2, with 11 bases in between. The DNA of the CDR3 is TGTGCCAGCAGTTACTCGACCCAGGGCCCCTACGAGCAGTACTTC. It translates to CASSYSTQGPYEQYF.

The J gene is TRBJ2-6, the V gene TRBV4-3; the D is unclear. CDR3 size: 16 residues. From germline, CDR1 is LGHNA and CDR2 YSLEER. V gave up 0 bases and J gave up 2 bases, with 8 bases separating them. This CDR3 reads CASSQDHWAGANVLTF. CDR3 in DNA: TGCGCCAGCAGCCAAGATCACTGGGCTGGGGCCAACGTCCTGACTTTC.

The gene calls are TRBV7-2 and TRBJ2-1; D may be TRBD1 (6 bases). Germline CDR1 is SGHTA and CDR2 is FQGNSA. This CDR3 is built from 15 residues. V was clipped by 1 base and J by 3 bases, with 10 bases between them. The CDR3 region is CASSLVGQNYNEQFF. As DNA, the CDR3 is TGTGCCAGCAGCTTAGTAGGACAGAACTACAATGAGCAGTTCTTC.

CDR3 sequence: CASSLRVGETQYF. The CDR3 DNA sequence: TGCGCCAGCAGCTTGAGGGTGGGGGAGACCCAGTACTTC. V is TRBV5-1 and J is TRBJ2-5, with D hard to call. Per germline, CDR1 SGHRS and CDR2 YFSETQ. V dropped 1 base and J dropped 5 bases, with 9 bases sitting between them. The CDR3 is 13 residues long.

This clone was seen only a few times. The CDR3 DNA follows: TGTGCCAGCAGTCCGGACAGGGCCGGGGAGCTGTTTTTT. This sequence encodes CASSPDRAGELFF. The genes are TRBV27 and TRBJ2-2, with 8 bases identical to TRBD1. J was trimmed by 6 bases and V by 5 bases; bases with no gene match: 2. The germline CDR1 and CDR2 sequences are MNHEY and SMNVEV (reference sequence). The CDR3 has 13 amino acids.

The V gene is TRBV6-5, the J gene TRBJ1-1; D possibly corresponds to TRBD1 (6 bases). V lost 4 bases and J 4 bases, leaving 13 bases between the germline ends. Germline CDR1 MNHEY, CDR2 SVGAGI. The CDR3 extends over 14 amino acids. The CDR3 spells CASSSTPDSTEAFF. The CDR3 DNA follows: TGTGCCAGCAGTTCCACCCCGGACAGCACTGAAGCTTTCTTT.

In this sample, this clone turned up once. The chain employs TRBV27 and TRBJ2-1, with a possible D match to TRBD1 (6 bases). V was trimmed by 2 bases and J by 4 bases, leaving 12 bases between them. CDR1 and CDR2 from the germline V gene are MNHEY and SMNVEV (reference sequence). The CDR3 is made up of 15 amino acids. CDR3 residues: CASSLRGTSYNEQFF. CDR3 DNA sequence: TGTGCCAGCAGTTTAAGGGGGACGTCGTACAATGAGCAGTTCTTC.

V and J are TRBV19 and TRBJ2-6; D uncertain. V was pared by 2 bases and J by 1 base, with 6 bases between. CDR1 and CDR2 (germline): LNHDA, SQIVND (reference sequence). CDR3 size: 15 residues. The CDR3 reads CASSIRQSGANVLTF. In nucleotides, the CDR3 is TGTGCCAGTAGTATACGGCAGTCTGGGGCCAACGTCCTGACTTTC.

This rearrangement joins TRBV18 to TRBJ1-2; D may be TRBD1 (5 bases). V was shortened by 1 base and J by 7 bases, with 16 bases between the two germline ends. The CDR3 covers 15 residues. Per the germline V gene, CDR1 is KGHSH and CDR2 is LQKENI. CDR3 DNA: TGTGCCAGCTCACCACGGGAAGGAGGGGAGCTTGGCTACACCTTC. This sequence encodes CASSPREGGELGYTF. The full variable domain, in which reference TRBV18 and TRBJ1-2 provide the parts outside the CDR3, is NAGVMQNPRHLVRRRGQEARLRCSPMKGHSHVYWYRQLPEEGLKFMVYLQKENIIDESGMPKERFSAEFPKEGPSILRIQQVVRGDSAAYFCASSPREGGELGYTFGSGTRLTVV.

The table lists this clone with a count of one. The chain's CDR3 is CAISESGVGQGNSPLHF. In DNA form, the CDR3 reads TGTGCCATCAGTGAGTCGGGGGTTGGACAGGGCAATTCACCCCTCCACTTT. This chain connects TRBV10-3 to TRBJ1-6; TRBD1 matches at 8 bases. CDR3 length equals 17 residues. V lost 0 bases and J lost 7; bases outside the gene matches: 8. Germline V gene lookup returns CDR1 ENHRY and CDR2 SYGVKD.

The chain uses TRBV19 and TRBJ2-3, with 7 bases that match TRBD1. Germline trimming cut 6 bases from V and 8 bases from J; bases unmatched to any gene: 14. Germline values: CDR1 LNHDA, CDR2 SQIVND (reference sequence). The CDR3 loop spans 15 amino acids. CDR3 bases: TGTGCCAGTAGGCTCAGGGGGTCGAGGACGGGTACGCAGTATTTT. Protein: CASRLRGSRTGTQYF.